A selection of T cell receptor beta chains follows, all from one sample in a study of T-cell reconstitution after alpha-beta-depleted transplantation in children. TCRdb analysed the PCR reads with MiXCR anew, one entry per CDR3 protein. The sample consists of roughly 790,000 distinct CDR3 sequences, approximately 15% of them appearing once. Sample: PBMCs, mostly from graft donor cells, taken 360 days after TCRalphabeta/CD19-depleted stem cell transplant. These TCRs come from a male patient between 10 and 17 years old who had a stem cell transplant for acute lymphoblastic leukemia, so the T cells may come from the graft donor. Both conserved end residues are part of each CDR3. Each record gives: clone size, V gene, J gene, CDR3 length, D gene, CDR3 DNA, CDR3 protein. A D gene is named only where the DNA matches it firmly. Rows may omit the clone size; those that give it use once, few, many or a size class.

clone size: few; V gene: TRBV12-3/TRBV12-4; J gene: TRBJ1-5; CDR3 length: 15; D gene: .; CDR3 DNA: TGTGCCAGCTCCAAGACACCAAAGTCCCCTCAGCCCCAGCATTTT; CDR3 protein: CASSKTPKSPQPQHF
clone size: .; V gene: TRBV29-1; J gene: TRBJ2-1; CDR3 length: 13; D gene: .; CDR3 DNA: TGCAGCGTTGCCAGGGGTGAGGGGTATGAGCAGTTCTTC; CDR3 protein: CSVARGEGYEQFF
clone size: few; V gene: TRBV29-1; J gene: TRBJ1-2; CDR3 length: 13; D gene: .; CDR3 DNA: TGCAGCGTTGAAACCGGGAATCCCTATGGCTACACCTTC; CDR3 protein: CSVETGNPYGYTF
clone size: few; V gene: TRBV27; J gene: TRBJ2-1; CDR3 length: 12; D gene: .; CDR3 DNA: TGTGCCAGCAGTCTAGGGTCCATGGCCGAGTTCTTC; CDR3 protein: CASSLGSMAEFF
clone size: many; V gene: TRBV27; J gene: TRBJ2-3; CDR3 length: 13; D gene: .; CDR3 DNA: TGTGCCAGCAGTTTATCCGTACACAATACGCAGTATTTT; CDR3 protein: CASSLSVHNTQYF
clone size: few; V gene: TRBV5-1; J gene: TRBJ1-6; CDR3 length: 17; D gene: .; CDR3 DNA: TGCGCCAGCAGACTTGGAACCGGTGTCTCCTATAATTCACCCCTCCACTTT; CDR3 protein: CASRLGTGVSYNSPLHF
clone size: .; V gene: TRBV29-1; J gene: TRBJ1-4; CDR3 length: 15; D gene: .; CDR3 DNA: TGCAGCGCCCGGGACCTCGCCTCGCTAGGTGAAAAACTGTTTTTT; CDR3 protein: CSARDLASLGEKLFF
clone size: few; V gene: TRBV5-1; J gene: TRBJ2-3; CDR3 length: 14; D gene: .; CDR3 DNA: TGCGCCAGCAGCTTGGAACAGCCTTTCTCAACGCAGTATTTT; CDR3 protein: CASSLEQPFSTQYF
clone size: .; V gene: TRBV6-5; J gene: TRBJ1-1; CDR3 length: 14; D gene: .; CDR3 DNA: TGTGCCAGCAGTTACCGCATCGGTAACACTGAAGCTTTCTTT; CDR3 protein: CASSYRIGNTEAFF
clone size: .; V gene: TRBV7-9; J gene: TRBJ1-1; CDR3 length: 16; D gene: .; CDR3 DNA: TGTGCCAGCAGCTTTAGACCGGAGCAGGCGAACACTGAAGCTTTCTTT; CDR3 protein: CASSFRPEQANTEAFF
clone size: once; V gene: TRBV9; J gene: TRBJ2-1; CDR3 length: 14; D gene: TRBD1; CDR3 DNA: TGTGCCAGCAGCGAAACAGGGGGTCAAAATGAGCAGTTCTTC; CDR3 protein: CASSETGGQNEQFF
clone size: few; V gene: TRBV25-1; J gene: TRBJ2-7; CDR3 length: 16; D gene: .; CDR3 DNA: TGTGCCAGCAGTACCCCTCTAAGACCGGGAGCCTACGAGCAGTACTTC; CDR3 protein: CASSTPLRPGAYEQYF
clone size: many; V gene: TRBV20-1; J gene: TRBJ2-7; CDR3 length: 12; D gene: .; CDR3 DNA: TGCAGTGCTCATATCCCTTCCTACGAGCAGTACTTC; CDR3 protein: CSAHIPSYEQYF
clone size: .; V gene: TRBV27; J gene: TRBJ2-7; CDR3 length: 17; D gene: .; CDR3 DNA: TGTGCCAGCAGCCCCACGTTCAGTTTTGCTGTCCTCTACGAGCAGTACTTC; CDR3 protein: CASSPTFSFAVLYEQYF
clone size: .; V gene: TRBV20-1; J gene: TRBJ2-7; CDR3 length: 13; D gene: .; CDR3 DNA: TGCAGTGCTAGAGCCGTCCACCGGGGCGAGCAGTACTTC; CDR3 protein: CSARAVHRGEQYF
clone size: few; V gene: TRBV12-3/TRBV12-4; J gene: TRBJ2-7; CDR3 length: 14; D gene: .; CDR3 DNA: TGTGCCAGCAGCCTGGACGGACAGCACTACGAGCAGTACTTC; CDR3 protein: CASSLDGQHYEQYF
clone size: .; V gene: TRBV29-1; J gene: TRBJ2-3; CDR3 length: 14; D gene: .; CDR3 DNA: TGCAGCGTTGAAGAAGCGGTGGGCACAGATACGCAGTATTTT; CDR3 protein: CSVEEAVGTDTQYF
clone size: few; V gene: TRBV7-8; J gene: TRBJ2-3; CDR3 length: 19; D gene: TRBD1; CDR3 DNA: TGTGCCAGCATCAAAAAAGCACGGACAGGACCCTCTAGCACAGATACGCAGTATTTT; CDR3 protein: CASIKKARTGPSSTDTQYF
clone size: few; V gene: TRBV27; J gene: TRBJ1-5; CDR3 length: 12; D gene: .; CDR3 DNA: TGTGCCAGCAGTATTATTAATCAGCCCCAGCATTTT; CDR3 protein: CASSIINQPQHF
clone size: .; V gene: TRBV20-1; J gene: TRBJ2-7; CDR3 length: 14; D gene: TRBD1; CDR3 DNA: TGCAGTGCTAAGAGATCGGGACAGGGGGACGAGCAGTACTTC; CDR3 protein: CSAKRSGQGDEQYF
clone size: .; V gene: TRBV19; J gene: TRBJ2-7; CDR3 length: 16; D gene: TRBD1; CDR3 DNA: TGTGCCAGTAGTGCCTCGGGACAGGGGTCCTCCTACGAGCAGTACTTC; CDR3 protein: CASSASGQGSSYEQYF
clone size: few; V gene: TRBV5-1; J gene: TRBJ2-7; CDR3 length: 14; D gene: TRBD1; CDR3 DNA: TGCGCCAGCAGCGAGGGACAGTGGCATCTGGAGCAGTACTTC; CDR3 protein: CASSEGQWHLEQYF
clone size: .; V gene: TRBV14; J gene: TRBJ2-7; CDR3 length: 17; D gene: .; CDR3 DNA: TGTGCCAGCAGCCAAGAATGGCCCCCCGGGCGAAGGTACGAGCAGTACTTC; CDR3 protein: CASSQEWPPGRRYEQYF
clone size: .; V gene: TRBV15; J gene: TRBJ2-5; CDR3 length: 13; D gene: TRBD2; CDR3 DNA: TGTGCCACCGCTAGCGGGCTTCAAGAGACCCAGTACTTC; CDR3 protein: CATASGLQETQYF
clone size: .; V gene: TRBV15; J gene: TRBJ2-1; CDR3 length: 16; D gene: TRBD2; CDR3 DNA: TGTGCCACCAGCAGAGCGGCGGGAGGATCCTACAATGAGCAGTTCTTC; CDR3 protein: CATSRAAGGSYNEQFF
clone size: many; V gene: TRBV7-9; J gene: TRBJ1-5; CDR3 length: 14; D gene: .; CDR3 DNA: TGTGCCAGCAGCCGGGACGGTAGCAATCAGCCCCAGCATTTT; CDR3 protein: CASSRDGSNQPQHF
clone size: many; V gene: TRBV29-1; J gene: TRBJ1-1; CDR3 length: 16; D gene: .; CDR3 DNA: TGCAGCGTTGAAGATGGGGTAGGACCTTGGAACACTGAAGCTTTCTTT; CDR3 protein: CSVEDGVGPWNTEAFF